Listed here are 13 T cell receptor beta chains from one sample, sequenced in a study of identical twins. TCRdb re-analysed the 5' RACE reads in MiXCR, keeping a single row per CDR3 protein. The profile shows fewer than 900,000 distinct CDR3 sequences, about 20% of them singletons. These sequences were also reported in another study, on T cells expressing NK-cell markers.

Sample: PBMCs. Receptor source: a woman younger than 35 in good health.

This clonotype has only a few counts. The CDR3: CASSLGGAGGETQYF. The CDR3 DNA is TGTGCCAGCAGCTTAGGTGGGGCAGGAGGAGAGACCCAGTACTTC. V is TRBV25-1 and J is TRBJ2-5, with D perhaps given as TRBD1 or TRBD2 (5 bases each). CDR3 length equals 15 residues. CDR1 and CDR2 (germline): MGHDK, SYGVNS. Trimming shortened V by 6 bases and J by 4 bases, and 18 bases separated the two germline ends.

This clonotype came up many times. The CDR3 bases are TGTGCCAGCAGCTATCAGGGGAAGCCCCAGCATTTT. Encoded protein: CASSYQGKPQHF. This rearrangement joins TRBV7-9 to TRBJ1-5; perhaps TRBD1 as D (6 bases). The CDR3 extends over 12 amino acids. Per the germline V gene, CDR1 is SEHNR and CDR2 is FQNEAQ (reference sequence). Trimming removed 4 bases from V and 8 bases from J, with 9 bases in between.

The chain is built from TRBV13 and TRBJ2-3; 9 bases match TRBD1. The CDR3 is 14 residues long. Trimming took 4 bases from V and 6 from J; bases not matched to a gene: 5. Germline V gene data show CDR1 as PRHDT and CDR2 as FYEKMQ (reference sequence). The CDR3: CASSSRDREDTQYF. The CDR3 nucleotides are TGTGCCAGCAGCTCGAGGGACAGGGAGGATACGCAGTATTTT.

The chain combines TRBV9 with TRBJ1-2, with TRBD1 as a possible D gene (5 bases). V shed 3 bases and J shed 6 bases, with 18 bases lying between them. The CDR3 is 15 residues long. Per the germline V gene, CDR1 is SGDLS and CDR2 is YYNGEE. CDR3 region: CASSGAGGGTNGYTF. The CDR3 DNA follows: TGTGCCAGCAGCGGCGCGGGCGGGGGAACGAATGGCTACACCTTC.

This clonotype was counted a few times. V usage is TRBV4-3 and J usage is TRBJ1-6, with no clear D. The V and J ends lost 0 bases and 9 bases respectively, with 9 bases between them. The length of the CDR3 is 14 residues. The germline V gene has CDR1 LGHNA and CDR2 YSLEER. DNA of the CDR3: TGCGCCAGCAGCCAAGATCACCCCAGTTCACCCCTCCACTTT. It specifies CASSQDHPSSPLHF.

Here the CDR3 reads CSARSTWREDEQYF. The CDR3 DNA follows: TGCAGTGCTAGGAGCACCTGGCGGGAGGACGAGCAGTACTTC. J is TRBJ2-7 and V is TRBV20-1; TRBD2 matches 8 bases. Germline trimming cut 3 bases from V and 5 bases from J; bases unmatched to any gene: 9. The CDR3 spans 14 residues. Germline V gene sequence: CDR1 DFQATT, CDR2 SNEGSKA (reference sequence).

The J gene is TRBJ2-3, the V gene TRBV29-1, with TRBD2 identical over 10 bases. Per germline, CDR1 SQVTM and CDR2 ANQGSEA. This CDR3 has 14 residues. V shed 8 bases, J shed 4 bases, and the junction held 9 bases outside the gene matches. The CDR3 region is CSSSGGAVSDTQYF. CDR3 in DNA: TGCAGCTCCAGCGGGGGGGCGGTGTCAGATACGCAGTATTTT.

This clonotype was picked up many times. This chain connects TRBV10-3 to TRBJ2-7, with 7 bases lining up with TRBD1. CDR1 is ENHRY and CDR2 is SYGVKD in the germline V gene. The CDR3 runs 14 residues. The V and J ends lost 6 bases and 0 bases, in that order; junction bases with no gene match: 5. The CDR3 region is CAIRHGTASYEQYF. CDR3 coding DNA: TGTGCCATCAGGCACGGGACAGCCTCCTACGAGCAGTACTTC.

A few counts support this clonotype. The chain carries TRBV27 and TRBJ1-4; D unresolved. The germline V gene has CDR1 MNHEY and CDR2 SMNVEV (reference sequence). Trimming took off 3 bases at V and 12 bases at J, with 14 bases between the two ends. The CDR3 spans 13 residues. The CDR3 spells CASSLGLPGQLFF. CDR3 nucleotides: TGTGCCAGCAGTTTGGGCCTACCGGGTCAACTGTTTTTT. Using reference TRBV27 and TRBJ1-4 for the parts outside the CDR3, the full variable domain is EAQVTQNPRYLITVTGKKLTVTCSQNMNHEYMSWYRQDPGLGLRQIYYSMNVEVTDKGDVPEGYKVSRKEKRNFPLILESPSPNQTSLYFCASSLGLPGQLFFGSGTQLSVL.

Regarding this clonotype: At one end, the junction sequence differs from germline, possibly due to a read error. The chain is built from TRBV27 and TRBJ2-4; D call uncertain. The germline V gene encodes CDR1 MNHEY and CDR2 SMNVEV (reference sequence). The CDR3 is 9 amino acids. DNA of the CDR3: TGTGCCCGCCCCCTCCTCCCTCCTTTC. Residues: CARPLLPPF.

This clonotype was observed a few times. This CDR3 reads CARPHEQYF. The CDR3 bases are TGTGCCCGACCCCACGAGCAGTACTTC. The chain uses TRBV10-3 and TRBJ2-7, with unresolved D. Germline CDR1 ENHRY, CDR2 SYGVKD. Between the trimmed V and J ends, which lost 11 bases and 5 bases, there was a span of 7 bases. CDR3 length equals 9 residues.

V is TRBV20-1 and J is TRBJ2-3; D gene unclear. The CDR3 runs 12 residues. Germline-derived CDR1 and CDR2 are DFQATT and SNEGSKA (reference sequence). Trimming shortened V by 1 base and J by 7 bases, and 9 bases separated the two germline ends. The CDR3 sequence: CSARVGSNTQYF. The CDR3 DNA reads as TGCAGTGCTAGAGTAGGGTCAAATACGCAGTATTTT.

DNA of the CDR3: TGCGCCAGCAGCTTGACCGAGAGGAGCGGGCGGATTGCAGATACGCAGTATTTT. Residues: CASSLTERSGRIADTQYF. The chain uses TRBV5-1 and TRBJ2-3; D perhaps matches TRBD2 (6 bases). The CDR3 totals 18 residues. Germline lookup yields CDR1 SGHRS and CDR2 YFSETQ. Trimming stripped 1 base from V and 4 bases from J, with 22 bases between. The full variable domain, in which reference TRBV5-1 and TRBJ2-3 provide the parts outside the CDR3, is KAGVTQTPRYLIKTRGQQVTLSCSPISGHRSVSWYQQTPGQGLQFLFEYFSETQRNKGNFPGRFSGRQFSNSRSEMNVSTLELGDSALYLCASSLTERSGRIADTQYFGPGTRLTVL.